This passage covers 27 T cell receptor beta chains from one sample sequenced in a study of blood T cell repertoires in COVID-19. Generated by immunoSEQ multiplex PCR, the TCRdb table keeps only in-frame clones and is missing some. The top ten clones hold around 6.5% of a sample with a few hundred thousand clones, about 91% of them seen once. Sequenced input: peripheral blood. These receptors were obtained from a woman aged 30 to 39 with COVID-19, enrolled during active disease.

J is TRBJ2-1 and V is TRBV5-1; 9 positions agree with TRBD1. V shed 2 bases, J shed 3 bases, and the junction held 6 bases outside the gene matches. This CDR3 has 16 amino acids. Germline lookup yields CDR1 SGHRS and CDR2 YFSETQ. CDR3: CASSFSATGGYNEQFF. The CDR3 DNA sequence: TGCGCCAGCAGCTTCTCCGCGACAGGGGGCTACAATGAGCAGTTCTTC.

This clone showed up just once. The rearrangement joins TRBV5-1 to TRBJ2-2, with 10 nucleotides matching TRBD1. Trimming removed 2 bases from V and 6 bases from J; junction bases left unmatched: 7. Germline loops: CDR1 SGHRS, CDR2 YFSETQ. CDR3 size: 16 residues. The CDR3 spells CASSFRGTGDSGELFF. CDR3 nucleotides: TGCGCCAGCAGCTTTCGCGGGACAGGGGACTCCGGGGAGCTGTTTTTT.

The chain joins TRBV7-2 to TRBJ2-2; D might be TRBD1 (5 bases). This CDR3 comprises 14 residues. CDR1 SGHTA and CDR2 FQGNSA come from the germline V gene. Trimming cost V 6 bases and J 6 bases, with 14 bases left between them. The CDR3 sequence is CASRSQGWAGELFF. CDR3 DNA sequence: TGTGCCAGCAGGTCCCAGGGTTGGGCCGGGGAGCTGTTTTTT.

The V gene is TRBV19, the J gene TRBJ2-3; D perhaps matches TRBD1 (6 bases). V was clipped by 4 bases and J by 0 bases, with 14 bases between them. The CDR3 sequence is 16 residues long. CDR1 is LNHDA and CDR2 is SQIVND in the germline V gene (reference sequence). The CDR3 DNA is TGTGCCAGTAGTACCCCGGACAGTGCTAGCACAGATACGCAGTATTTT. Encoded protein: CASSTPDSASTDTQYF.

The CDR3 loop is CASSLGGEPSGNTIYF. For the CDR3, the DNA is TGTGCCAGCAGCTTGGGGGGAGAACCCTCTGGAAACACCATATATTTT. The chain is built from TRBV5-4 and TRBJ1-3; no firm D call. V lost 0 bases and J lost 0, with 10 bases in between. Germline CDR1 reads SGHNT; CDR2 reads YYREEE (reference sequence). The CDR3 totals 16 residues. Full variable domain (outside the CDR3, taken from reference TRBV5-4 and TRBJ1-3): ETGVTQSPTHLIKTRGQQVTLRCSSQSGHNTVSWYQQALGQGPQFIFQYYREEENGRGNFPPRFSGLQFPNYSSELNVNALELDDSALYLCASSLGGEPSGNTIYFGEGSWLTVV.

This chain connects TRBV28 to TRBJ2-1; 10 bases are a match to TRBD2. Trimming at V came to 5 bases and at J to 4 bases, leaving 5 bases not matched to a gene. CDR1 is MDHEN, CDR2 SYDVKM, per germline. The CDR3 is 15 amino acids. The CDR3 DNA is TGTGCCAGCAGTGAACTAGCGGGAATGTACAATGAGCAGTTCTTC. Protein: CASSELAGMYNEQFF.

V usage is TRBV5-3 and J usage is TRBJ1-2; TRBD1 matches 10 bases. TRBV5-3 is an ORF; its function is uncertain. J was trimmed by 7 bases and V by 0 bases; bases with no gene match: 0. CDR3 length: 13 amino acids. The CDR3 nucleotides read TGTGCCAGAAGCTTGGGACAGGGGGCTGGCTACACCTTC. Residues: CARSLGQGAGYTF.

This chain links TRBV11-3 with TRBJ2-2; 10 bases agree with TRBD2. Per the germline V gene, CDR1 is SGHNT and CDR2 is YENEEA. The length of the CDR3 is 18 residues. Losses at the gene ends were 1 base for V and 0 bases for J; bases not matched to a gene: 5. CDR3 nucleotide sequence: TGTGCCAGCAGCTTAGGCAGGACTAGCGGACCGAACACCGGGGAGCTGTTTTTT. It yields the protein CASSLGRTSGPNTGELFF.

The chain employs TRBV19 and TRBJ1-1; 9 positions agree with TRBD1. V lost 5 bases, J lost 0 bases, and 4 bases stayed unmatched. Germline values: CDR1 LNHDA, CDR2 SQIVND (reference sequence). CDR3 size: 15 residues. CDR3 protein: CASSPDRGMNTEAFF. The CDR3 DNA reads as TGTGCCAGTAGTCCGGACAGGGGTATGAACACTGAAGCTTTCTTT. The variable domain in full, completed from reference TRBV19 and TRBJ1-1, reads DGGITQSPKYLFRKEGQNVTLSCEQNLNHDAMYWYRQDPGQGLRLIYYSQIVNDFQKGDIAEGYSVSREKKESFPLTVTSAQKNPTAFYLCASSPDRGMNTEAFFGQGTRLTVV.

The chain is built from TRBV4-1 and TRBJ1-2; 7 nucleotides match TRBD1. Germline assignment: CDR1 MGHRA and CDR2 YSYEKL. The V and J ends lost 6 bases and 5 bases, in that order; junction bases with no gene match: 9. CDR3 length: 14 residues. The chain's CDR3 is CASRRPGQQYGYTF. The CDR3 DNA follows: TGCGCCAGCAGACGACCGGGACAGCAATATGGCTACACCTTC.

J is TRBJ1-1 and V is TRBV12-2. TRBV12-2 is an annotated pseudogene. The CDR3 length is 18 residues. The DNA for the CDR3 is TGTGCAAGTCGCCCCAAGGACCCTGGCCGGGAGGGGAACACTGAAGCTTTCTTT. Translating it yields CASRPKDPGREGNTEAFF.

The chain has TRBV2 and TRBJ2-6; D is uncertain. The CDR3 has 14 amino acids. The germline gives CDR1 SNHLY, CDR2 FYNNEI. Deletions cut 6 bases from V and 0 bases from J, with 6 bases between. CDR3 in DNA: TGTGCCAGCAGCATGGCCTCTGGGGCCAACGTCCTGACTTTC. As protein: CASSMASGANVLTF.

This clone occurred once. The rearrangement joins TRBV9 to TRBJ2-1, with 7 bases that match TRBD2. The junction had 10 bases not matched to a gene; V was cut back by 0 bases and J by 4 bases. The CDR3 length is 17 residues. CDR1 and CDR2 (germline): SGDLS, YYNGEE. The CDR3 DNA reads as TGTGCCAGCAGCGTAGGTGGGAGGGCTAGCGCTTACAATGAGCAGTTCTTC. It specifies CASSVGGRASAYNEQFF.

V usage is TRBV4-2 and J usage is TRBJ2-1; 12 bases agree with TRBD2. J lost 8 bases, V lost 0 bases, and 2 bases had no gene match. Germline CDR1 LGHNA, CDR2 YNFKEQ. This CDR3 contains 15 residues. CDR3 protein: CASSQELAGGHEQFF. CDR3 in DNA: TGTGCCAGCAGCCAAGAGCTAGCGGGGGGGCATGAGCAGTTCTTC.

The chain joins TRBV28 to TRBJ2-7; a possible D gene is TRBD1 (6 bases). Trimming removed 8 bases at V and 2 bases at J, with 13 bases between. The CDR3 has 13 residues. The germline V gene has CDR1 MDHEN and CDR2 SYDVKM. Here the CDR3 reads CASVAGVTYEQYF. As DNA, the CDR3 is TGTGCCAGCGTGGCAGGGGTCACCTACGAGCAGTACTTC.

The rearrangement uses TRBV10-3 and TRBJ1-5; possible D gene TRBD1, 6 bases. The V end was cut by 4 bases, the J end by 3 bases, with 10 bases between. The CDR3 is 14 amino acids. Germline-derived CDR1 and CDR2 are ENHRY and SYGVKD. For the CDR3, the DNA is TGTGCCATCAGTGCAGGGGCCGACAATCAGCCCCAGCATTTT. Protein sequence: CAISAGADNQPQHF.

The rearrangement links TRBV19 to TRBJ1-3, with D tentatively TRBD1 (6 bases). The germline gives CDR1 LNHDA, CDR2 SQIVND (reference sequence). The CDR3 covers 16 residues. The V gene lost 6 bases and the J gene lost 0 bases, with 15 bases spanning the gap. This CDR3 reads CASSLASDSSGNTIYF. The CDR3 DNA reads TGTGCCAGTAGCCTCGCCTCGGACAGCTCTGGAAACACCATATATTTT.

The V gene is TRBV11-3, the J gene TRBJ1-2, with 10 bases identical to TRBD1. The V and J ends lost 4 bases and 8 bases, in that order; junction bases with no gene match: 7. Germline loops: CDR1 SGHNT, CDR2 YENEEA. The CDR3 spans 14 residues. The CDR3 reads CASSSGTGDVGYTF. The CDR3 DNA is TGTGCCAGCAGCTCCGGGACAGGGGATGTCGGCTACACCTTC. Full variable domain (outside the CDR3, taken from reference TRBV11-3 and TRBJ1-2): EAGVVQSPRYKIIEKKQPVAFWCNPISGHNTLYWYLQNLGQGPELLIRYENEEAVDDSQLPKDRFSAERLKGVDSTLKIQPAELGDSAVYLCASSSGTGDVGYTFGSGTRLTVV.

The V call is TRBV21-1, the J call TRBJ1-5; the D call in the table, TRBD1, was not verified against the DNA. TRBV21-1 is recorded as a pseudogene. The CDR3 covers 16 residues. CDR3 in amino acids: CASSKGRTGHFQPQHF. The DNA for the CDR3 is TGTGCCAGCAGCAAAGGTCGGACAGGCCATTTTCAGCCCCAGCATTTT.

This sequence joins TRBV3-1 (or the pseudogene TRBV3-2) and TRBJ2-2; TRBD1 is a possible D gene (6 bases). Germline V lookup: CDR1 LGHDT, CDR2 YNNKEL (reference sequence). The CDR3 has 16 residues. V lost 4 bases and J lost 6, with 18 bases in between. DNA for the CDR3: TGTGCCAGCAGCCCCAGGGGAGAAGTCAAGTCCGGGGAGCTGTTTTTT. This translates into CASSPRGEVKSGELFF.

The chain employs TRBV7-2 and TRBJ1-1, with D possibly being TRBD1 (6 bases). CDR1 and CDR2 (germline): SGHTA, FQGNSA. The CDR3 sequence is 16 residues long. The germline V and J ends were trimmed by 0 bases and 5 bases, with 16 bases remaining between them. CDR3 sequence (DNA): TGTGCCAGCAGCTTAGCGGCAGGGGCCTTGGGGACTGAAGCTTTCTTT. Protein sequence: CASSLAAGALGTEAFF.

This rearrangement joins TRBV28 to TRBJ1-2; 8 bases align to TRBD1. The CDR3 is 15 residues long. CDR1 is MDHEN and CDR2 is SYDVKM in the germline V gene. V lost 2 bases, J lost 6 bases, and 8 bases stayed unmatched. CDR3 protein: CASSLALGQGHGYTF. In DNA form, the CDR3 reads TGTGCCAGCAGTTTAGCCCTTGGACAGGGCCATGGCTACACCTTC.

V and J are TRBV18 and TRBJ2-3; unclear D gene. CDR3 length equals 15 residues. V lost 5 bases, J lost 5 bases, and 17 bases lay in between. In germline, CDR1 is KGHSH, CDR2 LQKENI. This CDR3 is CASSKVHQVGDTQYF. CDR3 nucleotides: TGTGCCAGCTCAAAGGTGCATCAGGTCGGAGATACGCAGTATTTT.

The chain uses TRBV30 and TRBJ2-3; a possible D gene is TRBD2 (6 bases). The CDR3 loop spans 16 amino acids. The V gene lost 0 bases and the J gene lost 3 bases, with 16 bases spanning the gap. Germline V gene sequence: CDR1 GTSNPN, CDR2 SVGIG (reference sequence). The CDR3 reads CAWSVGFGDWTDTQYF. The CDR3 DNA reads TGTGCCTGGAGTGTAGGGTTCGGGGACTGGACAGATACGCAGTATTTT.

V usage is TRBV18 and J usage is TRBJ2-2; TRBD2 matches 8 bases. The V gene's germline CDR1 is KGHSH and CDR2 LQKENI. V was clipped by 0 bases and J by 2 bases; unmatched bases: 5. This CDR3 comprises 17 residues. The CDR3 bases are TGTGCCAGCTCACCACCGGAGCGGGAGCTAAACACCGGGGAGCTGTTTTTT. Its protein product is CASSPPERELNTGELFF.

V is TRBV5-4 and J is TRBJ2-3, with 7 bases identical to TRBD2. The CDR3 consists of 16 residues. V was clipped by 1 base and J by 2 bases; unmatched bases: 7. The V gene's germline CDR1 is SGHNT and CDR2 YYREEE (reference sequence). The CDR3 here is CASSLKASGDTDTQYF. The CDR3 nucleotides read TGTGCCAGCAGCTTGAAAGCGAGCGGGGACACAGATACGCAGTATTTT.

The chain joins TRBV5-8 to TRBJ1-2; a weak D match, TRBD1 (5 bases). Between the trimmed V and J ends, which lost 4 bases and 1 base, there was a span of 11 bases. Germline assignment: CDR1 SGHTS and CDR2 YDEGEE. The length of the CDR3 is 14 residues. The CDR3 is CASSPDRLNYGYTF. The DNA for the CDR3 is TGTGCCAGCAGCCCAGACAGACTTAACTATGGCTACACCTTC.